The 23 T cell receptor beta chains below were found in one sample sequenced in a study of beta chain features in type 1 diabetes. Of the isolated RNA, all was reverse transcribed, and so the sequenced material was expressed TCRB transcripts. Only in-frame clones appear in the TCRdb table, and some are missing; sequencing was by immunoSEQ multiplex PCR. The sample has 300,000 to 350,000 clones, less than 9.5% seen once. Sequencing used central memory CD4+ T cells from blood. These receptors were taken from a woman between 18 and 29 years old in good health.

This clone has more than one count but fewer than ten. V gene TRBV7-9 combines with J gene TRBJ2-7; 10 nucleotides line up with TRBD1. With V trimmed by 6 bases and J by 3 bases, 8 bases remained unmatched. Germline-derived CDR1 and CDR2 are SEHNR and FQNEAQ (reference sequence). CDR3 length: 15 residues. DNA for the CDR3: TGTGCCAGCAGTGCGCCCGGGACAGGGGTCTACGAGCAGTACTTC. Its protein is CASSAPGTGVYEQYF.

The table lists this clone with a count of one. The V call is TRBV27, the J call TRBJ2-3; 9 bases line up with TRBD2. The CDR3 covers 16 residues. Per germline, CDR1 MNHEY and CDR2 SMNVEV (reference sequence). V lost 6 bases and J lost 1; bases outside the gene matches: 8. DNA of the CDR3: TGTGCCAGCAGCCGAAGAGCTAGCGGGGGCACAGATACGCAGTATTTT. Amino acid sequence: CASSRRASGGTDTQYF.

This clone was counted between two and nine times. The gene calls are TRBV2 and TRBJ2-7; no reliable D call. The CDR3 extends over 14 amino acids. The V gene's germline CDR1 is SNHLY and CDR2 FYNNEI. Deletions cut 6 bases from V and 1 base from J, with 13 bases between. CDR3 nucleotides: TGTGCCAGCAGCGGTTCCCTGGGGTCCTACGAGCAGTACTTC. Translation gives CASSGSLGSYEQYF.

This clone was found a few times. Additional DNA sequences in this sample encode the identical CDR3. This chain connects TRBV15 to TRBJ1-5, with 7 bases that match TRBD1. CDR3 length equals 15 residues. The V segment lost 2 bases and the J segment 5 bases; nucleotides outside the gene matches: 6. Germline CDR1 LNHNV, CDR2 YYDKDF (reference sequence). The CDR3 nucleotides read TGTGCCACCAGCAGACGCCGACAGGGTTATCAGCCCCAGCATTTT. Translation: CATSRRRQGYQPQHF.

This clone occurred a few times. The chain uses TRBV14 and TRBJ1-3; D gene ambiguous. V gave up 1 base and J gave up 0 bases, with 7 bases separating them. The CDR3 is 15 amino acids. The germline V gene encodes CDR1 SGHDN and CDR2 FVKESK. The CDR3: CASSQVRHSGNTIYF. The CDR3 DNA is TGTGCCAGCAGCCAAGTCCGGCACTCTGGAAACACCATATATTTT.

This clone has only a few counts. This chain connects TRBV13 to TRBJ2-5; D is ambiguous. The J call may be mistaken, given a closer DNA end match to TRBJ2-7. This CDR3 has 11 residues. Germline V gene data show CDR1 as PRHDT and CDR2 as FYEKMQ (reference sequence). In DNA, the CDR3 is TGTGCCAGCAGCTTACAGGCCGAGCAGTACTTC. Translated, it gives CASSLQAEQYF.

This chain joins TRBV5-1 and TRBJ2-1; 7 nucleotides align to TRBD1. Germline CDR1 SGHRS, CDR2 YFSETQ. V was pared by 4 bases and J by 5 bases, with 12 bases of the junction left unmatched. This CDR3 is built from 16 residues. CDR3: CASSQRPGTANNEQFF. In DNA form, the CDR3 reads TGCGCCAGCAGCCAAAGACCCGGGACAGCAAACAATGAGCAGTTCTTC.

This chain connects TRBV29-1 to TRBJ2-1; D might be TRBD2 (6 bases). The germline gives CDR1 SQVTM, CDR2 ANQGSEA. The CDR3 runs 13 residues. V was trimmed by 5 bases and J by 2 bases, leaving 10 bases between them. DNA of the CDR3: TGCAGCGTTCGGGACTGGACCTACAATGAGCAGTTCTTC. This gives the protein CSVRDWTYNEQFF.

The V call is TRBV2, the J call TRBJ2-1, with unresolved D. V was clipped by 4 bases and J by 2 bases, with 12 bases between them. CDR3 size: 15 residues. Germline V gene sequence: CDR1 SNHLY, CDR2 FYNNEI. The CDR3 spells CASSVNEPTYNEQFF. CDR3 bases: TGTGCCAGCAGTGTGAACGAGCCGACCTACAATGAGCAGTTCTTC.

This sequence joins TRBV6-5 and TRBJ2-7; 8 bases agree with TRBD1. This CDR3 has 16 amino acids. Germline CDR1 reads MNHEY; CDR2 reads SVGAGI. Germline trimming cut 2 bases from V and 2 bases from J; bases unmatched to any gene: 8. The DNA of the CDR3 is TGTGCCAGCAGTTACGCCCGGACAGGGTATCCCTACGAGCAGTACTTC. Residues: CASSYARTGYPYEQYF.

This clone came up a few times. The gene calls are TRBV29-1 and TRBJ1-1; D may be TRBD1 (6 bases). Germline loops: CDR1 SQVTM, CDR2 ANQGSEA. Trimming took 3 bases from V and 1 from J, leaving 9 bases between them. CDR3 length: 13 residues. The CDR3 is CSVEGRGNTEAFF. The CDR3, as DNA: TGCAGCGTTGAGGGCAGGGGGAACACTGAAGCTTTCTTT.

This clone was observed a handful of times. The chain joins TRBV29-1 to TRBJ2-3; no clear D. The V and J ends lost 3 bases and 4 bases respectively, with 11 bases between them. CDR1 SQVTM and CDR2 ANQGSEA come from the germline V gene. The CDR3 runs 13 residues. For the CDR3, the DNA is TGCAGCGTTGACTTACGGGCCGCAGATACGCAGTATTTT. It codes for CSVDLRAADTQYF.

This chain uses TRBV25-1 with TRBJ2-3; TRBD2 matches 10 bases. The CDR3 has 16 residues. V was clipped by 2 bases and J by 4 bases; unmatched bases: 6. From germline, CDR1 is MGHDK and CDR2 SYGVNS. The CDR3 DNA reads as TGTGCCAGCAGTGAACCTCTAGCGGGAGACTCAGATACGCAGTATTTT. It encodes CASSEPLAGDSDTQYF.

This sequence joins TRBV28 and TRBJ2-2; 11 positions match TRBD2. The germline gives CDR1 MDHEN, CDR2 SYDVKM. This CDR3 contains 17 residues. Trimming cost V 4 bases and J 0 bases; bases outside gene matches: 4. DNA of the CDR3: TGTGCCAGCAGTTCCGTAGCGGGAGGGCCGAACACCGGGGAGCTGTTTTTT. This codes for CASSSVAGGPNTGELFF.

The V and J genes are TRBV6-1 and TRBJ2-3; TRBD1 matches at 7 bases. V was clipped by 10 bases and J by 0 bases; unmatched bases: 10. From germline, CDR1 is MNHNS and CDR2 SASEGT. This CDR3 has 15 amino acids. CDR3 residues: CAITTGARSTDTQYF. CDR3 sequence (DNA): TGTGCCATTACCACAGGGGCGCGTAGCACAGATACGCAGTATTTT.

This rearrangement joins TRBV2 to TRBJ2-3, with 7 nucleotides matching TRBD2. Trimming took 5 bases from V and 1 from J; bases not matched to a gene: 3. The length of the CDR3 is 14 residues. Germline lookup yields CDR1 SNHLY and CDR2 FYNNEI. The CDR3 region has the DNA TGTGCCAGCAGTACGAGCGGGGGCACAGATACGCAGTATTTT. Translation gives CASSTSGGTDTQYF.

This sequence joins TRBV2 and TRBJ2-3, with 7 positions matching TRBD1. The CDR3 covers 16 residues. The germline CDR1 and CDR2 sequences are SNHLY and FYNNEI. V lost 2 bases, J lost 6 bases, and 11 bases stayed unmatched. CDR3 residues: CASSEWRGGATDTQYF. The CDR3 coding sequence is TGTGCCAGCAGTGAATGGAGAGGGGGCGCAACGGATACGCAGTATTTT. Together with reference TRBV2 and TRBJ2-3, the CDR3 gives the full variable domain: EPEVTQTPSHQVTQMGQEVILRCVPISNHLYFYWYRQILGQKVEFLVSFYNNEISEKSEIFDDQFSVERPDGSNFTLKIRSTKLEDSAMYFCASSEWRGGATDTQYFGPGTRLTVL.

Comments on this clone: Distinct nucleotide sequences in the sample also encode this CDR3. As DNA, the CDR3 is TGCAGCGTAACTGACAGGAGCTCCTACGAGCAGTACTTC. Amino acid sequence: CSVTDRSSYEQYF. This chain uses TRBV29-1 with TRBJ2-7, with a possible D match to TRBD1 (6 bases). The germline V gene encodes CDR1 SQVTM and CDR2 ANQGSEA. There are 13 residues in the CDR3. V shed 6 bases and J shed 0 bases, with 12 bases lying between them.

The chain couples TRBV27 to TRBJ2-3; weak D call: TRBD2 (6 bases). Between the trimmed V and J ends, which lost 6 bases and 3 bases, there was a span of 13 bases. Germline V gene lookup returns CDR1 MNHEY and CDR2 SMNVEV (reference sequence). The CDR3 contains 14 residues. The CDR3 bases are TGTGCCAGCAGCCTAAGGGCGGGAACAGATACGCAGTATTTT. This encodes CASSLRAGTDTQYF.

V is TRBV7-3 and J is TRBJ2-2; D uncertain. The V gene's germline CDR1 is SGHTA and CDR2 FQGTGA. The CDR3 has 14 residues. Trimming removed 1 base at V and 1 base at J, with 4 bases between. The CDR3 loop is CASSLNGNTGELFF. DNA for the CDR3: TGTGCCAGCAGCTTAAACGGGAACACCGGGGAGCTGTTTTTT.

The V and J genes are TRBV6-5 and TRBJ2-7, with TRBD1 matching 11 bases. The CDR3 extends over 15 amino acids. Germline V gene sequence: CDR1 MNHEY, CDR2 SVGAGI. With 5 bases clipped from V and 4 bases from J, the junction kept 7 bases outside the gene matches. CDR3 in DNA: TGTGCCAGCAGTGCTGGGACAGGGGGGCTATACGAGCAGTACTTC. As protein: CASSAGTGGLYEQYF.

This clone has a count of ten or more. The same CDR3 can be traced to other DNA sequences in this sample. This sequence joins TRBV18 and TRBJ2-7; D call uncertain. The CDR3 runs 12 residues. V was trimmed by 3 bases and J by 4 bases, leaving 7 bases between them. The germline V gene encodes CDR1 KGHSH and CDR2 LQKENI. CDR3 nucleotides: TGTGCCAGCTCACCCGAAGGGTACGAGCAGTACTTC. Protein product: CASSPEGYEQYF.

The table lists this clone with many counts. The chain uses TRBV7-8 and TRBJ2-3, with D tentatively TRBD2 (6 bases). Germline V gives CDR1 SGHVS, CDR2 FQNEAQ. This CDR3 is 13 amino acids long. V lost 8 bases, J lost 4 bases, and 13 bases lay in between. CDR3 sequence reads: CASFRGRADTQYF. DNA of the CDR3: TGTGCCAGCTTCCGGGGGAGAGCAGATACGCAGTATTTT.